Presented here are 25 T cell receptor beta chains from one specimen sequenced in a study of CXCR3-negative and CXCR3-positive naive CD8 T cells. General study findings and limits: For CXCR3-positive naive cells, TRB CDR3s were more hydrophobic than those of CXCR3-negative naive cells.

These receptors' targets are unknown. The authors prepared UMI-labeled TRB cDNA libraries by 5' RACE. TCRdb reprocessed the 5' RACE reads and reports one entry per CDR3 protein, with no DNA. This sample's table has roughly 93,000 distinct CDR3 sequences. The sequenced sample was naive CXCR3+ CD8+ T cells from blood. Specified subset: CD45RO-CCR7+CD27+CD95- naive CD8+ T cells expressing CXCR3 (TNR3+). The receptors derive from a human donor in good health. Some clones in this sample may be carry-over from other donors' samples.

V and J are TRBV7-8 and TRBJ1-3. From germline, CDR1 is SGHVS and CDR2 FQNEAQ. This CDR3 has 16 amino acids. The CDR3 reads CASSSVLANSGNTIYF.

The chain is built from TRBV5-6 and TRBJ2-6; as DNA is missing, the TRBD1 call by TCRdb cannot be tested. The CDR3 extends over 18 amino acids. The germline V gene encodes CDR1 SGHDT and CDR2 YYEEEE. CDR3 protein: CASSLWDRGLKGANVLTF.

The chain employs TRBV29-1 and TRBJ1-5; TCRdb gives TRBD1 as the D gene, but with no DNA this cannot be confirmed. Germline values: CDR1 SQVTM, CDR2 ANQGSEA. The CDR3 has 14 residues. The CDR3 reads CSVGGAYSNQPQHF.

This sequence joins TRBV7-2 and TRBJ2-3; the D call of TRBD2 rests on TCRdb alone, since no DNA is present to check it. The CDR3 has 16 residues. Per the germline V gene, CDR1 is SGHTA and CDR2 is FQGNSA. The CDR3 sequence is CASSPWTSGYTDTQYF.

The V gene is TRBV7-9, the J gene TRBJ2-1; no DNA is available, so the TRBD1 call from TCRdb remains unchecked. Germline CDR1 reads SEHNR; CDR2 reads FQNEAQ (reference sequence). The CDR3 loop spans 16 amino acids. This chain's CDR3 is CASSHRTTSIYNEQFF.

The chain couples TRBV27 to TRBJ2-5; the TCRdb D gene call, TRBD1, has no DNA to confirm it. Germline V CDR1 and CDR2: MNHEY, SMNVEV (reference sequence). The CDR3 loop spans 16 amino acids. The CDR3 here is CASSPWERGLQETQYF.

Here the CDR3 reads CASSLGAGDQPQHF. The chain is built from TRBV5-1 and TRBJ1-5; TCRdb lists TRBD1, though no DNA is available to test this call. Germline CDR1 SGHRS, CDR2 YFSETQ. The CDR3 contains 14 residues. Looking up the rest from reference TRBV5-1 and TRBJ1-5 gives the full variable domain: KAGVTQTPRYLIKTRGQQVTLSCSPISGHRSVSWYQQTPGQGLQFLFEYFSETQRNKGNFPGRFSGRQFSNSRSEMNVSTLELGDSALYLCASSLGAGDQPQHFGDGTRLSIL.

The V call is TRBV9, the J call TRBJ2-7; TCRdb outputs TRBD1, but without DNA this stays unchecked. This CDR3 contains 16 residues. The germline V gene has CDR1 SGDLS and CDR2 YYNGEE. CDR3 region: CASSAGGTESSYEQYF.

This sequence joins TRBV2 and TRBJ2-4. CDR3 length: 17 amino acids. Germline CDR1 is SNHLY and CDR2 is FYNNEI. The CDR3 is CASSAGIAGLAKNIQYF.

The genes are TRBV6-5 and TRBJ2-7; no DNA is available, so the TRBD1 call from TCRdb remains unchecked. The germline V gene has CDR1 MNHEY and CDR2 SVGAGI. This CDR3 is built from 16 residues. The chain's CDR3 is CASRIQPGQGAPEQYF.

This chain connects TRBV7-6 to TRBJ2-1; TCRdb picks TRBD1, but there is no DNA to check that call. Germline V gives CDR1 SGHVS, CDR2 FNYEAQ. This CDR3 is 16 amino acids long. The CDR3 sequence is CASSKSPGQGFNEQFF.

The gene calls are TRBV14 and TRBJ2-7; the D call of TRBD1 rests on TCRdb alone, since no DNA is present to check it. Germline V gene sequence: CDR1 SGHDN, CDR2 FVKESK. The CDR3 loop spans 15 amino acids. This CDR3 reads CASSFAGGEGYEQYF.

The chain combines TRBV28 with TRBJ2-5; TCRdb designates TRBD1, a call that cannot be tested without DNA. Germline V CDR1 and CDR2: MDHEN, SYDVKM. This CDR3 spans 16 amino acids. CDR3 amino acids: CASSRGQPEGQETQYF.

The J gene is TRBJ2-4, the V gene TRBV7-9; TCRdb picks TRBD1, but there is no DNA to check that call. The CDR3 extends over 13 amino acids. Germline V lookup: CDR1 SEHNR, CDR2 FQNEAQ (reference sequence). The CDR3 loop reads CASSSTGADIQYF.

This rearrangement joins TRBV5-1 to TRBJ2-3. The V gene's germline CDR1 is SGHRS and CDR2 YFSETQ. The CDR3 contains 15 residues. CDR3 loop: CASSYDGYSTDTQYF.

The genes are TRBV7-2 and TRBJ2-1; there is no DNA to check the TCRdb D call of TRBD1. CDR3 length equals 15 residues. Germline-derived CDR1 and CDR2 are SGHTA and FQGNSA. The CDR3 spells CASSLALTAENEQFF. The full variable domain, completed using reference TRBV7-2 and TRBJ2-1, is GAGVSQSPSNKVTEKGKDVELRCDPISGHTALYWYRQSLGQGLEFLIYFQGNSAPDKSGLPSDRFSAERTGGSVSTLTIQRTQQEDSAVYLCASSLALTAENEQFFGPGTRLTVL.

The rearrangement uses TRBV12-3 or TRBV12-4 and TRBJ2-1. The CDR3 spans 15 residues. The CDR3 sequence is CASSFWVFETHEQFF.

V is TRBV4-3 and J is TRBJ2-1; TCRdb gives TRBD1 as the D gene, but with no DNA this cannot be confirmed. CDR1 is LGHNA and CDR2 is YSLEER in the germline V gene. CDR3 length: 15 residues. CDR3 region: CASSQFQGAGNEQFF.

V gene TRBV9 combines with J gene TRBJ2-3; the TRBD1 assignment by TCRdb is unverifiable without DNA. The CDR3 runs to 16 residues. Germline CDR1 reads SGDLS; CDR2 reads YYNGEE. This CDR3 is CASSETSQGRADTQYF.

This sequence joins TRBV7-9 and TRBJ1-1. Germline V CDR1 and CDR2: SEHNR, FQNEAQ (reference sequence). The CDR3 runs 14 residues. The CDR3 region is CASSPWGSGAEAFF.

The chain joins TRBV6-5 to TRBJ2-2. Germline values: CDR1 MNHEY, CDR2 SVGAGI. This CDR3 is built from 13 residues. CDR3 amino acids: CASSQADTGELFF.

V gene TRBV12-3 or TRBV12-4 combines with J gene TRBJ2-1; TCRdb's assignment of TRBD2 cannot be checked, as there is no DNA. The CDR3 runs to 14 residues. The CDR3 sequence is CASNDSGGGDEQFF.

The chain uses TRBV29-1 and TRBJ2-3; TCRdb returns TRBD2, unconfirmable since there is no DNA. Germline assignment: CDR1 SQVTM and CDR2 ANQGSEA. The CDR3 consists of 17 residues. The CDR3 sequence: CSVEGLPTSGNADTQYF.

The chain employs TRBV27 and TRBJ1-2; checking the TCRdb D call of TRBD1 is not possible without DNA. The CDR3 is 15 amino acids. Germline V gene lookup returns CDR1 MNHEY and CDR2 SMNVEV (reference sequence). The CDR3 loop is CASSPFGTPLYGYTF.

The V call is TRBV29-1, the J call TRBJ2-7; TCRdb lists TRBD1, though no DNA is available to test this call. The CDR3 consists of 16 residues. Per the germline V gene, CDR1 is SQVTM and CDR2 is ANQGSEA. The CDR3 spells CSVVLVGRGGTYEQYF.